This T cell receptor (beta chain) is from a study of monozygotic twins with inflammatory bowel disease (dated by TCRdb to about 2019). About the study as a whole: The complete study included 28 monozygotic twin pairs: 19 IBD-discordant Danish pairs and nine German pairs, of which four were IBD-concordant and five were IBD-discordant. The search for disease-associated traits relied mainly on comparing, within discordant pairs, IBD patients with their genetically identical healthy co-twins. Each individual had, on average, about 151 000 unique TCRalpha sequences and 181 000 unique TCRbeta sequences available for analysis.

General findings and caveats noted by the study authors: No single strong signal or clonotype linked to IBD turned up in the results, so the idea that one exists was not supported. Repertoire similarity did not differ between concordant and discordant twins, which could be due to limited statistical power. The analysis was unable to tell apart different T cell subtypes. TCRbeta repertoire diversity, by inverse Simpson index, was decreased in IBD patients compared with their healthy co-twins. Background noise and inter-individual variability may have been introduced into the repertoires by the differing immunosuppressive treatments among patients. Compared with healthy twins, IBD patients shared fewer clonotypes with other individuals, and the difference was most pronounced in patients with signs of disease activity.

Library preparation used 5' RACE. The input for every TCR library was around 3.5 ug of total RNA. For each sample, cDNA synthesis was carried out in eight separate reactions using SMARTScribe reverse transcriptase. During cDNA synthesis, unique molecular identifiers containing a 6-nucleotide sample barcode were introduced by template switching. TCRalpha and TCRbeta cDNA was amplified by two nested PCRs of roughly 15 and 9 cycles, with bead purification after each PCR. Before amplification, the cDNA was both treated with uracil DNA-glycosylase and purified with the QIAquick PCR purification kit. The second PCR added Illumina TruSeq-compatible adapters along with sample-specific barcodes. TapeStation and Qubit were used to check library quality and concentration, and 5 to 6.5 ng of each library went into the pool. Pooled libraries were sequenced on an Illumina HiSeq2500 single-index Rapid Run with 2 x 100 bp reads and custom sequencing primers. In the original analysis: PCR and sequencing errors were corrected by UMI-based consensus assembly using MiGEC version 1.2.6. MiXCR version 2.1.1 was used for V(D)J alignment, clonotype assembly and CDR3 extraction. Gene usage, clonotype sharing and MAIT/NKT TCR abundance were normalised by analysing the top 1000, 10 000 and 20 000 clonotypes per sample. Diversity was computed as the inverse Simpson index with the vegan R package after downsampling to 27 000 UMIs. Statistical testing used paired Mann-Whitney U tests on the discordant twin pairs and applied Benjamini-Hochberg correction for multiple testing. TCRdb reprocessed the reads, reporting each CDR3 protein sequence once and no DNA. TCRdb's processing, not the study's, gives the V and J calls here. This sample's table lists about 330,000 distinct CDR3 sequences. The ten largest clones take up approximately 2% of the sample.

Based on the germline V gene, the CDR1 and CDR2 sequences are MNHEY and SVGAGI. There are 17 amino acids in the CDR3, from cysteine to phenylalanine inclusive. DNA is not on record. On this clonotype: What antigen it recognizes has not been identified.

From each donor, a roughly 2.5 ml peripheral blood sample was collected into PAXgene tubes and kept at -80 degrees C. Without any T cell sorting, total RNA was extracted from whole blood using the PAXgene blood miRNA kit on an automated QIAcube. Peripheral blood from monozygotic twin pairs concordant or discordant for inflammatory bowel disease was subjected to deep TCRalpha and TCRbeta repertoire profiling with unique molecular barcoding. Smoking habits were recorded for all twin pairs, with individuals classified as current, former or never smokers. Rearrangement joined TRBV6-5 to TRBJ1-5; with no DNA, the TCRdb D assignment of TRBD1 cannot be verified. The sequence came from a human donor with ulcerative colitis or Crohn's disease, or a healthy co-twin of an affected twin (not recorded which). The sample taken for sequencing was blood. CDR3 protein: CASSYSGRGRSNQPQHF.